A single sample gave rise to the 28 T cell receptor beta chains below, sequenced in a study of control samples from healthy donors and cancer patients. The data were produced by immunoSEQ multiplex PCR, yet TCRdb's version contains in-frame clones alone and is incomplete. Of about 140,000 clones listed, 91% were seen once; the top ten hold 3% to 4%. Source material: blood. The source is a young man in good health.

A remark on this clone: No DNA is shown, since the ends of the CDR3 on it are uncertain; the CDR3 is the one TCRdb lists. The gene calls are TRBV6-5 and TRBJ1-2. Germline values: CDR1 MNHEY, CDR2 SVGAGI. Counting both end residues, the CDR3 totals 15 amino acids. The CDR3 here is CASSSSTGLPYGYTF.

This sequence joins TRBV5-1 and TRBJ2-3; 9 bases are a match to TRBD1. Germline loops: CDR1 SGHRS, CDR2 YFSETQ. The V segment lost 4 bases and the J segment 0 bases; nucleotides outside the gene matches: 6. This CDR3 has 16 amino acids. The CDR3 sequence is CASSLPGQGSTDTQYF. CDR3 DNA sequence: TGCGCCAGCAGCCTACCGGGACAGGGAAGCACAGATACGCAGTATTTT.

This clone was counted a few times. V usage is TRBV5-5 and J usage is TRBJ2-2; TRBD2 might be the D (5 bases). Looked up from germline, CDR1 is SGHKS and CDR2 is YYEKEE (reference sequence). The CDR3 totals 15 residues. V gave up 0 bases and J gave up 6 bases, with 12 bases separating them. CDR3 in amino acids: CASSLGPNSAGELFF. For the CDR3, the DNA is TGTGCCAGCAGCTTGGGTCCTAATAGCGCCGGGGAGCTGTTTTTT. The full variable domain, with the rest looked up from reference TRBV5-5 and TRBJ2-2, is DAGVTQSPTHLIKTRGQQVTLRCSPISGHKSVSWYQQVLGQGPQFIFQYYEKEERGRGNFPDRFSARQFPNYSSELNVNALLLGDSALYLCASSLGPNSAGELFFGEGSRLTVL.

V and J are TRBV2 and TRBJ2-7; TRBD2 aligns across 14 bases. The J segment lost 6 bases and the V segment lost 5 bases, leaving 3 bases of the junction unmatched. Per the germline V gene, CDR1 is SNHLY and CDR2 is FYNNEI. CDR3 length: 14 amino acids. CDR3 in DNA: TGTGCCAGCAGTCGACTAGCGGGGGGGCTCGAGCAGTACTTC. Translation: CASSRLAGGLEQYF.

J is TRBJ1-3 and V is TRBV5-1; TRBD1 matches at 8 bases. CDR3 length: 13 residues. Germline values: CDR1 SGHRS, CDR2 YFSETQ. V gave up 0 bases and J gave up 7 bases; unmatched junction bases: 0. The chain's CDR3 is CASSLGQGNTIYF. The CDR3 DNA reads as TGCGCCAGCAGCTTGGGACAGGGGAACACCATATATTTT.

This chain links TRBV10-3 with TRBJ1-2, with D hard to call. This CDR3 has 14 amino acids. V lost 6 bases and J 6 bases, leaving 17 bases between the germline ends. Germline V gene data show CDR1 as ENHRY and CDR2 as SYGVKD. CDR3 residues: CAISSVQGRHGYTF. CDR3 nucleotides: TGTGCCATCAGCTCCGTTCAAGGGCGGCATGGCTACACCTTC.

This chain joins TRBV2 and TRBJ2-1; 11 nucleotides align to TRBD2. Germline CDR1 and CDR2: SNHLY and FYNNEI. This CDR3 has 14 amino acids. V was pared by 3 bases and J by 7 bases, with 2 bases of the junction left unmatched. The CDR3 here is CASSETSGVNEQFF. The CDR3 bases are TGTGCCAGCAGTGAGACTAGCGGGGTTAATGAGCAGTTCTTC.

The CDR3 bases are TGTGCCAGCAGTCACGGGACACTTAGCAATCAGCCCCAGCATTTT. Its translation is CASSHGTLSNQPQHF. This sequence joins TRBV6-5 and TRBJ1-5; possibly TRBD1 for D (6 bases). This CDR3 is 15 amino acids long. Looked up from germline, CDR1 is MNHEY and CDR2 is SVGAGI. With 5 bases removed from V and 0 bases from J, the gap between germline ends came to 11 bases.

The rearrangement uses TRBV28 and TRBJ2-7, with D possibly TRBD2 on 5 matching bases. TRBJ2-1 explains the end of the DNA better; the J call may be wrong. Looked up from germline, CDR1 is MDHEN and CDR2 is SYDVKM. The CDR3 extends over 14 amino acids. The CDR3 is CASSLLGVYNEQFF. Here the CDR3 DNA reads TGTGCCAGCAGTTTATTGGGAGTCTACAATGAGCAGTTCTTC.

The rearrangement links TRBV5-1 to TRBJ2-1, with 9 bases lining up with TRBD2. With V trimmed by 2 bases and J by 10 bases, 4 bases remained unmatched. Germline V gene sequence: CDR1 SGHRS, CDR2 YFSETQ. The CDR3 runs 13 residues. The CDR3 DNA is TGCGCCAGCAGCTTCTCGCGGGGGGGAGAGCAGTTCTTC. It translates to CASSFSRGGEQFF.

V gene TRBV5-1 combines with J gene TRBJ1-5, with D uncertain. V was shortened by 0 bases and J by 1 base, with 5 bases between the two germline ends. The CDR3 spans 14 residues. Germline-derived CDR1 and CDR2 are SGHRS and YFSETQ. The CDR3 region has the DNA TGCGCCAGCAGCTTGGGAGGAAGCAATCAGCCCCAGCATTTT. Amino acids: CASSLGGSNQPQHF.

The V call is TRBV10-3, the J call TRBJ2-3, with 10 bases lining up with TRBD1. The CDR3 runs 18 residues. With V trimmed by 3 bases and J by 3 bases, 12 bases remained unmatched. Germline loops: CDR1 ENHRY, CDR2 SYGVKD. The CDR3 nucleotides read TGTGCCATCAGTGATTACTTGGACGACAGGGGGCAAACAGATACGCAGTATTTT. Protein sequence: CAISDYLDDRGQTDTQYF.

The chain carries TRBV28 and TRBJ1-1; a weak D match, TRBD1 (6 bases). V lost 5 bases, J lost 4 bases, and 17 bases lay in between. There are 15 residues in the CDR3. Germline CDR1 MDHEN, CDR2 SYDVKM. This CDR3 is CASSPLRGGLTEAFF. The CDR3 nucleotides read TGTGCCAGCAGTCCCCTCCGGGGGGGGCTCACTGAAGCTTTCTTT.

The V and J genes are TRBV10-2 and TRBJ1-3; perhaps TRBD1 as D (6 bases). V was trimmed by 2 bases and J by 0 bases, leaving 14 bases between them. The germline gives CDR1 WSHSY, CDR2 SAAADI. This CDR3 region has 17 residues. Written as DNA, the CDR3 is TGCGCCAGCAGTGAGAACAGGGTCTTTTCCTCTGGAAACACCATATATTTT. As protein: CASSENRVFSSGNTIYF.

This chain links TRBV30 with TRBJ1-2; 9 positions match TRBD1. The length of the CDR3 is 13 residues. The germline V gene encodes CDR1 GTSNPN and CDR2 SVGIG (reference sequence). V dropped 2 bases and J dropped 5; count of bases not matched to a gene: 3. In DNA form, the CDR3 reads TGTGCCTGGAGTCGGGACAGGGAGTATGGCTACACCTTC. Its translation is CAWSRDREYGYTF.

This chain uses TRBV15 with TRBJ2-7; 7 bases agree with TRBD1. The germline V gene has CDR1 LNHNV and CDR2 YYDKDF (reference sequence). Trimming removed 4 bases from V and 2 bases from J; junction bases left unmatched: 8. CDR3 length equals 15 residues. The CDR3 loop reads CATSNGWDRAYEQYF. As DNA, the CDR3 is TGTGCCACCAGCAACGGGTGGGACAGAGCCTACGAGCAGTACTTC.

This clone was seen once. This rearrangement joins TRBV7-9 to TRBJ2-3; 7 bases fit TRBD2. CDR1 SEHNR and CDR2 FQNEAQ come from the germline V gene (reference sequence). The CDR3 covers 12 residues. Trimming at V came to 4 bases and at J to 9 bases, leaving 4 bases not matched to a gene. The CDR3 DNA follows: TGTGCCAGCAGCTCCTCAGCGGGAACGCAGTATTTT. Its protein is CASSSSAGTQYF. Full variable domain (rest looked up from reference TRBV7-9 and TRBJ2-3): DTGVSQNPRHKITKRGQNVTFRCDPISEHNRLYWYRQTLGQGPEFLTYFQNEAQLEKSRLLSDRFSAERPKGSFSTLEIQRTEQGDSAMYLCASSSSAGTQYFGPGTRLTVL.

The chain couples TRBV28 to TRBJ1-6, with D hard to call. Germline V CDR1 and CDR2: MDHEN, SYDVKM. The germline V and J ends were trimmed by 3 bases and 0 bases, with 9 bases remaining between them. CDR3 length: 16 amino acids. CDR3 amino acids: CASSLFGSSYNSPLHF. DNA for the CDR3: TGTGCCAGCAGTTTGTTTGGCAGCTCCTATAATTCACCCCTCCACTTT.

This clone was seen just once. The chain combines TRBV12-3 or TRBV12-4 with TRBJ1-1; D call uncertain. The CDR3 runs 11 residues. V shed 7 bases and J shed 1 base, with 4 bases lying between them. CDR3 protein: CASKWNTEAFF. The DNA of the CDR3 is TGTGCCAGCAAATGGAACACTGAAGCTTTCTTT.

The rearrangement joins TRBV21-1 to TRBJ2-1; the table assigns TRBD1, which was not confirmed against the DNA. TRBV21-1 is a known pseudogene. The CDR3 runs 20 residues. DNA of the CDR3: TGTGCCAGCAGCAATCTCCGCTTAAGGGGGCTTTCTCCCAAGTACAATGAGCAGTTCTTC. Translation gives CASSNLRLRGLSPKYNEQFF.

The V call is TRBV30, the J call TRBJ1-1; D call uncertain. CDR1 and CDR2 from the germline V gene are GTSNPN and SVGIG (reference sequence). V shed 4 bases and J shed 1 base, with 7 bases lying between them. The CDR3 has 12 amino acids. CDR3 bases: TGTGCCTGGAAGGGCCAGAACACTGAAGCTTTCTTT. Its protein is CAWKGQNTEAFF.

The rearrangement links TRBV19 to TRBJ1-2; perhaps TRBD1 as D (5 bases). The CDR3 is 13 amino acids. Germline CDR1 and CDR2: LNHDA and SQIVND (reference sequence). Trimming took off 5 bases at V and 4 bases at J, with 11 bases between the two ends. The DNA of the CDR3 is TGTGCCAGTAGTCCGGGACTCGGCTATGGCTACACCTTC. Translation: CASSPGLGYGYTF.

Here the CDR3 DNA reads TGTGCCAGCAGTTTCAGACAGGGGGTGACCAGGGGGTTTTTT. As protein: CASSFRQGVTRGFF. This chain connects TRBV28 to TRBJ1-4; 9 nucleotides agree with TRBD1. Germline V gene lookup returns CDR1 MDHEN and CDR2 SYDVKM. J was trimmed by 16 bases and V by 3 bases; bases with no gene match: 12. The CDR3 totals 14 residues. The whole variable domain, remainder taken from reference TRBV28 and TRBJ1-4, is DVKVTQSSRYLVKRTGEKVFLECVQDMDHENMFWYRQDPGLGLRLIYFSYDVKMKEKGDIPEGYSVSREKKERFSLILESASTNQTSMYLCASSFRQGVTRGFFGSGTQLSVL.

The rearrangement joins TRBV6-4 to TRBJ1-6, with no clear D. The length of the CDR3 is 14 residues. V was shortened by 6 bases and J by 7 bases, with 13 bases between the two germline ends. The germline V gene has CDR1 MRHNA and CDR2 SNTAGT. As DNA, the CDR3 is TGTGCCAGCAGAGATACCTCGGTGAATTCACCCCTCCACTTT. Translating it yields CASRDTSVNSPLHF.

Written as DNA, the CDR3 is TGTGCCACTCGGGGAACAGGGATGAACACTGAAGCTTTCTTT. Translated, it gives CATRGTGMNTEAFF. The chain employs TRBV6-5 and TRBJ1-1; TRBD1 might be the D (6 bases). The V end lost 10 bases, the J end lost 0 bases, and 15 bases lay between the germline ends. The CDR3 loop spans 14 amino acids. CDR1 is MNHEY, CDR2 SVGAGI, per germline.

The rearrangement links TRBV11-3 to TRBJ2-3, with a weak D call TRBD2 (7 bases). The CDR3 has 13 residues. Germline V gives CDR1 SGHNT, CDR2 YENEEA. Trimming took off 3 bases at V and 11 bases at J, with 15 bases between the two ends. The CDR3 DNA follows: TGTGCCAGCAGCTTTTCAGGGGAGGGGGTGCAGTATTTT. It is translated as CASSFSGEGVQYF.

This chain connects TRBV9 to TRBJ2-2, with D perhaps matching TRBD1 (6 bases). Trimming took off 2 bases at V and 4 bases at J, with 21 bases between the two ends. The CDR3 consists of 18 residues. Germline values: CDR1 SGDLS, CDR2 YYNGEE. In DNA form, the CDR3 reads TGTGCCAGCAGCGTGAAGCCGGGGACACTTGGGGGCACCGGGGAGCTGTTTTTT. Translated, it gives CASSVKPGTLGGTGELFF.

The CDR3 sequence is CASSQVLGAYEKLFF. The CDR3 DNA is TGCGCCAGCAGCCAAGTGTTGGGAGCCTATGAAAAACTGTTTTTT. This chain joins TRBV4-1 and TRBJ1-4; no firm D call. The CDR3 totals 15 residues. From germline, CDR1 is MGHRA and CDR2 YSYEKL. V shed 1 base and J shed 6 bases, with 12 bases lying between them.